These 26 T cell receptor beta chains originate from one sample sequenced in a study of shared clonotypes between healthy human individuals. Profiling relied on immunoSEQ multiplex PCR, and the TCRdb table lists in-frame clones only, not all of them. Of about 2.4 million clones detected, 93% appear once; the ten largest clones hold approximately 0.37%. Sequences were obtained from naive CD4+ T cells from PBMCs. The sample's subset: CD45RA+ positively selected. The receptor source for this set is a young man in good health. Some clones in this sample may be carry-over from other donors' samples.

The genes are TRBV6-1 and TRBJ2-1, with D unresolved. Per germline, CDR1 MNHNS and CDR2 SASEGT. This CDR3 comprises 13 residues. Trimming removed 8 bases at V and 4 bases at J, with 12 bases between. This CDR3 is CASDRGGYNEQFF. In DNA, the CDR3 is TGTGCCAGCGACCGTGGCGGATACAATGAGCAGTTCTTC.

CDR3 nucleotide sequence: TGTGCCAGCAGCCCTCTGCGGGGGACAAGGGAGAGTCAGCCCCAGCATTTT. This gives the protein CASSPLRGTRESQPQHF. This chain links TRBV7-9 with TRBJ1-5; possibly TRBD1 for D (6 bases). From germline, CDR1 is SEHNR and CDR2 FQNEAQ (reference sequence). The CDR3 totals 17 residues. Trimming stripped 5 bases from V and 6 bases from J, with 23 bases between. The variable domain in full, completed from reference TRBV7-9 and TRBJ1-5, reads DTGVSQNPRHKITKRGQNVTFRCDPISEHNRLYWYRQTLGQGPEFLTYFQNEAQLEKSRLLSDRFSAERPKGSFSTLEIQRTEQGDSAMYLCASSPLRGTRESQPQHFGDGTRLSIL.

The chain links TRBV18 to TRBJ2-3; a possible D gene is TRBD2 (7 bases). The ends were cut back, 3 bases at V and 7 bases at J, with 17 bases in the middle. CDR1 is KGHSH and CDR2 is LQKENI in the germline V gene. The CDR3 loop spans 15 amino acids. CDR3 loop: CASSPPWGGPNTQYF. The CDR3 DNA reads TGTGCCAGCTCACCCCCGTGGGGGGGCCCGAATACGCAGTATTTT.

This rearrangement joins TRBV29-1 to TRBJ2-7; tentatively, D is TRBD1 (6 bases). The CDR3 has 13 residues. Germline V CDR1 and CDR2: SQVTM, ANQGSEA. V was pared by 4 bases and J by 3 bases, with 13 bases between. The CDR3 here is CSVGDIQGYEQYF. The CDR3 DNA reads TGCAGCGTTGGAGACATACAGGGCTACGAGCAGTACTTC.

This clone was recorded a few times. The chain couples TRBV10-2 to TRBJ1-1; the D gene is possibly TRBD1 (5 bases). CDR3 length: 13 residues. V shed 3 bases and J shed 5 bases, with 10 bases lying between them. Looked up from germline, CDR1 is WSHSY and CDR2 is SAAADI. For the CDR3, the DNA is TGCGCCAGCAGTGACAGGGATGTAACTGAAGCTTTCTTT. Its translation is CASSDRDVTEAFF.

V gene TRBV9 combines with J gene TRBJ2-7; D possibly uses TRBD1 or TRBD2 (5 bases each). Deletions cut 4 bases from V and 6 bases from J, with 17 bases between. Germline lookup yields CDR1 SGDLS and CDR2 YYNGEE. This CDR3 spans 14 amino acids. Written as DNA, the CDR3 is TGTGCCAGCAGCCAAAGTCCGGGGACCCCCGAGCAGTACTTC. Its translation is CASSQSPGTPEQYF.

Points on this clone: This same CDR3 is encoded by further DNA sequences in the sample. This chain links TRBV29-1 with TRBJ2-7; D unresolved. The CDR3 covers 12 residues. V gave up 4 bases and J gave up 0 bases, with 7 bases separating them. Germline V gene sequence: CDR1 SQVTM, CDR2 ANQGSEA. The CDR3 DNA is TGCAGCGTTGGATCCAGCTCCTACGAGCAGTACTTC. This gives the protein CSVGSSSYEQYF.

Worth noting for this clone: The same CDR3 also results from other DNA sequences found in this sample. The V gene is TRBV30, the J gene TRBJ1-4, with TRBD1 identical over 12 bases. Germline loops: CDR1 GTSNPN, CDR2 SVGIG (reference sequence). V was clipped by 0 bases and J by 6 bases; unmatched bases: 2. The CDR3 contains 15 residues. The CDR3: CAWSVGTGGYEKLFF. DNA of the CDR3: TGTGCCTGGAGTGTGGGGACAGGGGGCTATGAAAAACTGTTTTTT.

The chain uses TRBV21-1 and TRBJ2-2; TRBD2, the table's D call, was not compared with the DNA. TRBV21-1 is termed a pseudogene. This CDR3 region has 16 residues. The CDR3 nucleotides are TGTGCCAGCAGCAAAGGTCTGGGAGGGGACACCGGGGAGCTGTTTTTT. It is translated as CASSKGLGGDTGELFF.

This clone has more than one count but fewer than ten. V usage is TRBV19 and J usage is TRBJ1-4, with D possibly matching TRBD1 (6 bases). Trimming took off 3 bases at V and 8 bases at J, with 13 bases between the two ends. This CDR3 region has 14 residues. Germline V CDR1 and CDR2: LNHDA, SQIVND (reference sequence). The CDR3 loop reads CASSITGLREKLFF. The CDR3 DNA sequence: TGTGCCAGTAGTATCACAGGGTTGCGGGAAAAACTGTTTTTT. Full variable domain (missing parts from reference TRBV19 and TRBJ1-4): DGGITQSPKYLFRKEGQNVTLSCEQNLNHDAMYWYRQDPGQGLRLIYYSQIVNDFQKGDIAEGYSVSREKKESFPLTVTSAQKNPTAFYLCASSITGLREKLFFGSGTQLSVL.

The chain combines TRBV10-3 with TRBJ1-2; D might be TRBD1 (6 bases). V was shortened by 6 bases and J by 4 bases, with 12 bases between the two germline ends. CDR3 length: 13 residues. Germline values: CDR1 ENHRY, CDR2 SYGVKD. The CDR3 is CAISGQIVYGYTF. The CDR3, as DNA: TGTGCCATCAGCGGACAGATAGTCTATGGCTACACCTTC.

This chain joins TRBV2 and TRBJ2-2; D is unresolved. This CDR3 has 13 amino acids. Looked up from germline, CDR1 is SNHLY and CDR2 is FYNNEI. Trimming cost V 4 bases and J 6 bases, with 9 bases left between them. For the CDR3, the DNA is TGTGCCAGCAGTGTGGGAAGGGCCGGGGAGCTGTTTTTT. Translation: CASSVGRAGELFF.

The V and J genes are TRBV28 and TRBJ2-3; D not resolved. V lost 6 bases and J lost 2, with 6 bases in between. There are 12 residues in the CDR3. Germline V gene sequence: CDR1 MDHEN, CDR2 SYDVKM. CDR3 sequence (DNA): TGTGCCAGCAGAACATTCACAGATACGCAGTATTTT. Encoded protein: CASRTFTDTQYF.

This rearrangement joins TRBV29-1 to TRBJ1-1; no clear D. The CDR3 contains 13 residues. Between the trimmed V and J ends, which lost 0 bases and 0 bases, there was a span of 5 bases. Germline V gene lookup returns CDR1 SQVTM and CDR2 ANQGSEA. The DNA of the CDR3 is TGCAGCGTTGAAGACACTATGAACACTGAAGCTTTCTTT. This sequence encodes CSVEDTMNTEAFF.

This clone was seen just once. CDR3 region: CASSEALLAGGANEQFF. The CDR3 DNA follows: TGTGCCAGCAGTGAAGCCCTGCTAGCGGGAGGGGCAAATGAGCAGTTCTTC. This sequence joins TRBV2 and TRBJ2-1; 12 positions agree with TRBD2. J lost 7 bases, V lost 0 bases, and 7 bases had no gene match. This CDR3 region has 17 residues. CDR1 and CDR2 from the germline V gene are SNHLY and FYNNEI.

V and J are TRBV29-1 and TRBJ1-5; 7 bases are a match to TRBD1. CDR1 and CDR2 (germline): SQVTM, ANQGSEA. This CDR3 is 13 amino acids long. The J segment lost 4 bases and the V segment lost 8 bases, leaving 8 bases of the junction unmatched. The CDR3 DNA reads TGCAGCACCTGGCAGGGGGGGAATCAGCCCCAGCATTTT. It yields the protein CSTWQGGNQPQHF.

The chain carries TRBV7-3 and TRBJ2-1; TRBD2 is a possible D gene (6 bases). From germline, CDR1 is SGHTA and CDR2 FQGTGA. V was trimmed by 1 base and J by 6 bases, leaving 16 bases between them. This CDR3 contains 16 residues. The DNA of the CDR3 is TGTGCCAGCAGCTTAAGTGCTAGCGCTTTGGCCAATGAGCAGTTCTTC. It specifies CASSLSASALANEQFF.

The chain links TRBV30 to TRBJ1-5; the D gene is possibly TRBD1 (5 bases). This CDR3 comprises 17 residues. Looked up from germline, CDR1 is GTSNPN and CDR2 is SVGIG (reference sequence). The ends were cut back, 0 bases at V and 2 bases at J, with 17 bases in the middle. The CDR3 coding sequence is TGTGCCTGGAGTGTAGAGCGGGGGGGAATTGGCAATCAGCCCCAGCATTTT. The encoded protein is CAWSVERGGIGNQPQHF. Combining the CDR3 with reference TRBV30 and TRBJ1-5 gives the whole variable domain SQTIHQWPATLVQPVGSPLSLECTVEGTSNPNLYWYRQAAGRGLQLLFYSVGIGQISSEVPQNLSASRPQDRQFILSSKKLLLSDSGFYLCAWSVERGGIGNQPQHFGDGTRLSIL.

The V call is TRBV18, the J call TRBJ1-1, with 9 bases lining up with TRBD1. CDR3 length equals 16 residues. CDR1 is KGHSH and CDR2 is LQKENI in the germline V gene. The ends lost 0 bases at V and 5 bases at J; junction bases unmatched: 7. The CDR3 DNA follows: TGTGCCAGCTCACCACCAGTCCCGGGACAGGGAACTGAAGCTTTCTTT. This encodes CASSPPVPGQGTEAFF.

This clone was detected once. The V gene is TRBV2, the J gene TRBJ1-4; 9 bases map to TRBD1. The CDR3 runs 14 residues. The ends lost 8 bases at V and 8 bases at J; junction bases unmatched: 9. CDR1 and CDR2 (germline): SNHLY, FYNNEI. The CDR3 loop is CASAPQGAGEKLFF. The CDR3 nucleotides are TGTGCCAGCGCCCCACAGGGGGCAGGGGAAAAACTGTTTTTT.

The V call is TRBV5-6, the J call TRBJ1-6; D remains ambiguous. With 0 bases removed from V and 10 bases from J, the gap between germline ends came to 14 bases. CDR1 and CDR2 (germline): SGHDT, YYEEEE. The length of the CDR3 is 15 residues. In DNA, the CDR3 is TGTGCCAGCAGCTTGGGGTGGAGGGTGGAATCACCCCTCCACTTT. Translation: CASSLGWRVESPLHF.

The chain carries TRBV5-1 and TRBJ2-5; 7 nucleotides align to TRBD1. V lost 4 bases, J lost 1 base, and 10 bases stayed unmatched. The CDR3 sequence is 16 residues long. The germline gives CDR1 SGHRS, CDR2 YFSETQ. CDR3 loop: CASSRRQGQSQETQYF. In DNA form, the CDR3 reads TGCGCCAGCAGCCGTAGACAGGGCCAAAGCCAAGAGACCCAGTACTTC. Looking up the rest from reference TRBV5-1 and TRBJ2-5 gives the full variable domain: KAGVTQTPRYLIKTRGQQVTLSCSPISGHRSVSWYQQTPGQGLQFLFEYFSETQRNKGNFPGRFSGRQFSNSRSEMNVSTLELGDSALYLCASSRRQGQSQETQYFGPGTRLLVL.

This chain connects TRBV7-3 to TRBJ2-5; 11 bases match TRBD2. With V trimmed by 7 bases and J by 4 bases, 8 bases remained unmatched. This CDR3 is built from 15 residues. The germline V gene has CDR1 SGHTA and CDR2 FQGTGA. The CDR3 reads CASTPGLAGGETQYF. CDR3 DNA: TGTGCCAGCACCCCGGGGCTAGCGGGAGGAGAGACCCAGTACTTC.

The V call is TRBV29-1, the J call TRBJ1-1; D uncertain. Trimming pared 4 bases from V and 11 bases from J, leaving 23 bases between. CDR1 is SQVTM and CDR2 is ANQGSEA in the germline V gene. The CDR3 totals 14 residues. The CDR3, as DNA: TGCAGCGTTGTGTCCCTTCTGTCGGGGAAAAGGGCTTTCTTT. It encodes CSVVSLLSGKRAFF.

The CDR3 nucleotides read TGTGCCAGCAGCTCCAACAGGGGTGGGCACGAGCAGTACTTC. It specifies CASSSNRGGHEQYF. The V call is TRBV6-5, the J call TRBJ2-7; 7 bases map to TRBD1. Trimming at V came to 6 bases and at J to 5 bases, leaving 10 bases not matched to a gene. Germline assignment: CDR1 MNHEY and CDR2 SVGAGI. The CDR3 has 14 residues.

The rearrangement joins TRBV15 to TRBJ2-7; TRBD2 matches 8 bases. J gave up 1 base and V 8 bases, and 7 bases lay outside the gene matches. Germline V gene lookup returns CDR1 LNHNV and CDR2 YYDKDF (reference sequence). The CDR3 spans 14 residues. CDR3 region: CATGSGGNSYEQYF. The CDR3 coding sequence is TGTGCCACCGGGAGCGGGGGCAATTCCTACGAGCAGTACTTC.